This T cell receptor beta chain was sequenced in a study of cytomegalovirus exposure and HLA in healthy donors. Study findings and constraints: With high specificity and sensitivity, the classifier reportedly diagnosed cytomegalovirus status. Indistinguishable V segments, including TRBV6-2 and TRBV6-3, were excluded.

Trimming at V came to 6 bases and at J to 6 bases, leaving 2 bases not matched to a gene. Germline CDR1 MNHEY, CDR2 SMNVEV (reference sequence). This CDR3 contains 12 residues. A remark on this clone: The antigen is unknown.

The PCR used 60 Vbeta and 13 Jbeta primers. Some clones are missing from TCRdb's copy, which holds only in-frame ones; the method was immunoSEQ multiplex PCR. The sample yields under 200,000 clones, roughly 71% seen once. This receptor was obtained from a woman in her forties or fifties in good health and CMV-seropositive. Sequencing was performed on PBMCs. This sequence joins TRBV27 and TRBJ2-1, with TRBD2 identical over 7 bases. CDR3 sequence (DNA): TGTGCCAGCAGCCGGACTAGCAATGAGCAGTTCTTC. This gives the protein CASSRTSNEQFF.